Sequencing of this T cell receptor (beta chain) was carried out in a study of long-term antiretroviral therapy in people with HIV. Overall study: Samples collected earliest predate the 2015 immediate-ART recommendation by about a decade. Study-level points and caveats: Diversity rose after ART but stayed below transplant donor controls. Within the repertoire, clones expanded before ART were dominant at all time points. Researchers lacked any data on ART adherence, viral resistance or therapy changes.

This clone showed up just once. Its antigen is unknown. A v3.0 immunoSEQ assay was performed at survey level. Profiled with immunoSEQ multiplex PCR; TCRdb holds only in-frame clones, not every one. The sample lists approximately 17,000 clones; approximately 80% were seen once. Trimming removed 0 bases at V and 2 bases at J, with 9 bases between. Per germline, CDR1 MNHEY and CDR2 SVGAGI. This CDR3 has 15 residues. The V and J genes are TRBV6-5 and TRBJ2-3; D is uncertain. The receptor was isolated from a woman aged 40 to 50 with HIV. Sequenced material: unsorted PBMCs, taken about 3.1 years after starting antiretroviral therapy. The CDR3 reads CASSYSGESTDTQYF. The CDR3 bases are TGTGCCAGCAGTTACTCTGGCGAATCCACAGATACGCAGTATTTT.